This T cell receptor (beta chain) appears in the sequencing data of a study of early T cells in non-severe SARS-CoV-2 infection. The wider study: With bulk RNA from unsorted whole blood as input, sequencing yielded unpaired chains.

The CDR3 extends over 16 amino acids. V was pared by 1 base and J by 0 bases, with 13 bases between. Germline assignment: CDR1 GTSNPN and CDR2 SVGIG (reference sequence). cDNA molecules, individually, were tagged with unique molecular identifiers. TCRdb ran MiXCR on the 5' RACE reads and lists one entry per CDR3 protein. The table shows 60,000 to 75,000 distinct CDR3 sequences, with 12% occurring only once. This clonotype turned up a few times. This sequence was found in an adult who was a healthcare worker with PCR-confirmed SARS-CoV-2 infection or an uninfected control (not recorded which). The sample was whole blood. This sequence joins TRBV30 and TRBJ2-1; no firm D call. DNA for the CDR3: TGTGCCTGGAGTGGAACGGGCGGTAGCTCCTACAATGAGCAGTTCTTC. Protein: CAWSGTGGSSYNEQFF.